This T cell receptor beta chain was identified during a study of T cell changes during pregnancy in multiple sclerosis. Assay used: immunoSEQ multiplex PCR; TCRdb lists only in-frame clones, some missing. Of 80,000 to 100,000 clones in the sample, 90% were seen once. This clone has at least ten counts. CDR3 length: 15 amino acids. The germline CDR1 and CDR2 sequences are SGHAT and FQNNGV. The V gene lost 5 bases and the J gene lost 0 bases, with 8 bases spanning the gap. The sample consisted of peripheral blood, taken in the second trimester of pregnancy. The V and J genes are TRBV11-2 and TRBJ2-6; D not resolved. The TCR sequence derives from a female donor in good health, enrolled as a control in a pregnancy study. The CDR3 loop is CASSPFYSGANVLTF. DNA for the CDR3: TGTGCCAGCAGCCCCTTTTACTCTGGGGCCAACGTCCTGACTTTC.